This T cell receptor (beta chain) was captured in a study of somatic mutations in cytotoxic T cells in rheumatoid arthritis (dated 2017 in TCRdb). Regarding the research as a whole: Right after diagnosis and prior to the start of any treatment, about 33 ml EDTA of peripheral blood was drawn from patients. Patients and controls did not essentially differ in median age, which was nearly identical between the groups. The study asked whether expanded CD8+ T-cell clones in newly diagnosed, untreated rheumatoid arthritis carry somatic mutations, and used TCRB deep sequencing to characterize clonality. Some T-cell populations stained with V beta antibodies were sorted by flow on a FACSAria II or Sony SH800 to nearly 100% purity, with sorted V beta1+ cells additionally subjected to TCRB sequencing. For 65 to 80 rheumatoid arthritis patients and 20 healthy controls, TCRB deep sequencing was carried out. The paper as a whole reports these results and caveats: The expanded CD8+ clones had unknown antigen targets, and not appearing in virus-specific databases did not rule out that they were virus-specific. CD8+ clonality increased with age in patients (Spearman r ≈ 0.49) but not in healthy controls. CD8+ T-cell clonality in rheumatoid arthritis patients was not significantly different from that in age-matched healthy controls. In 8 out of 65 patients, more than 20% of CD8+ cells belonged to the largest CD8+ clone, while several identical CD8+ TCRB sequences were shared between blood and synovial fluid.

Flow cytometry confirmed the purity of CD4+ and CD8+ cells that had been isolated by positive magnetic bead selection on an AutoMACS. Initial screening for clonal expansions relied on flow cytometry with a TCR V beta antibody panel, after which sorted CD8+ fractions underwent TCRB deep sequencing for characterization. Isolation of peripheral blood mononuclear cells was done through Ficoll-Paque PLUS density gradient separation. DNA from CD4-enriched, CD8-enriched or PBMC samples was extracted using Nucleospin Tissue or Tissue XS kits and then quantified on a Qubit 2.0 fluorometer. Genomic DNA underwent TCRB CDR3 sequencing using the immunoSEQ assay. As for the authors' bioinformatics: When patient CD8+ clones exceeding 1% were checked against published virus-specific TCRB sequences, only a few matched. Analyses were restricted to productive TCRB rearrangements. Clonality was expressed as a Shannon entropy-based productive clonality index, with each clone defined by a unique TCRB CDR3 sequence. Repertoire overlap between two samples was calculated from the template counts of each clone relative to total templates per sample. V-gene usage measured by flow cytometry correlated with TCRB sequencing V-gene usage, with a Spearman r of around 0.62. The immuneACCESS repertoire file appears here via TCRdb, limited to in-frame rearrangements. These files lack a portion of the clones; in checked studies, under half of the deficit traces to unresolved V genes, and the cause of the others is not known. That table supplies the V and J calls and clone size; D and trimming were determined from the DNA. The sample has approximately 9,600 clones on record, over 80% of them singletons. Roughly 8% of the sample lies in the top ten.

With respect to this clone: Its antigen remains undetermined. Base qualities are not provided; no much larger clone lies one nucleotide away.

This receptor was obtained from an adult with rheumatoid arthritis. Sequenced material: CD8+ T cells sorted from blood.

The CDR3 is CASSQAVLKETQYF. Here is the DNA: TGTGCCAGCAGCCAAGCGGTTCTTAAAGAGACCCAGTACTTC. This chain joins TRBV7-9 to TRBJ2-5; the D gene is perhaps TRBD2, on 5 matching bases. V is pared back by 5 bases and J by 3 bases, with 13 bases lying between the germline termini. The CDR3 has 14 amino acids, counting the end cysteine and phenylalanine. The sequence is cut down to CDR3 DNA, 42 bases in frame from base 1. CDR1 is given as SEHNR and CDR2 as FQNEAQ, both from the germline V gene (reference sequence).